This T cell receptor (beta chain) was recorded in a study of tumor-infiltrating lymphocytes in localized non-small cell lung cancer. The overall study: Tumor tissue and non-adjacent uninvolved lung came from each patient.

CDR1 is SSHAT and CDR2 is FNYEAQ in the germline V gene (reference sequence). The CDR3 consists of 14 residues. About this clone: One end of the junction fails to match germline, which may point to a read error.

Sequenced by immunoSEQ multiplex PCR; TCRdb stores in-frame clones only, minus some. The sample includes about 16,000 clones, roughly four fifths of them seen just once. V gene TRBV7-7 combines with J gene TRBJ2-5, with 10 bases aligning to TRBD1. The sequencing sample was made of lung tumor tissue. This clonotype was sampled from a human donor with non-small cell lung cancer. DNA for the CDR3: TGTGCTAGCAGCAGGCGGGACAGGGGTGAGACCCAGTACTTC. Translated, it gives CASSRRDRGETQYF.